This T cell receptor beta chain was profiled in a study of beta chain features in type 1 diabetes. Regarding the study as a whole: A possible short-template PCR bias applies equally to patients and controls. A closer apparent resemblance between naive, central memory and Treg TCRB repertoires was seen in patients than in healthy donors.

The investigators reverse transcribed all of the isolated RNA, so they sequenced expressed TCRB transcripts. For naive, central memory and regulatory T cell samples, reads averaged roughly 3.7 million. Assay: immunoSEQ multiplex PCR; the TCRdb copy retains only in-frame clones and omits some. The sample records 900,000 or so clones, roughly a sixth being singletons. As for this clone: What it binds is unknown.

Trimming took 2 bases from V and 4 from J; bases not matched to a gene: 7. The germline V gene encodes CDR1 MNHNY and CDR2 SVGAGI (reference sequence). The CDR3 consists of 16 residues. On average, the one heparinised blood draw given by each donor was roughly 100 mL. The sample taken for sequencing was naive CD4+ T cells from blood. The receptor was derived from a woman aged 18-29 years in good health. The chain has TRBV6-6 and TRBJ1-5, with 8 positions matching TRBD1. Here the CDR3 reads CASSYTTTGGNQPQHF. CDR3 coding DNA: TGTGCCAGCAGTTACACTACCACAGGGGGAAATCAGCCCCAGCATTTT.